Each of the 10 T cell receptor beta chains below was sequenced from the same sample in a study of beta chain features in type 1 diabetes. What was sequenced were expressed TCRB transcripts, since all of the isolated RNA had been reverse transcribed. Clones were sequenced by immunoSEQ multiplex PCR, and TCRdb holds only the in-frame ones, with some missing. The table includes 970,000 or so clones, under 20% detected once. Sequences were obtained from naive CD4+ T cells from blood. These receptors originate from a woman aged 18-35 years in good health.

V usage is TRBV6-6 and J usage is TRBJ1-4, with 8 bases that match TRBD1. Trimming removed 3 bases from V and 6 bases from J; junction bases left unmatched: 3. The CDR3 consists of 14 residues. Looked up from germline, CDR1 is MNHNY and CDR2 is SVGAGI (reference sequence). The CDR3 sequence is CASSYGQGYEKLFF. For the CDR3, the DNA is TGTGCCAGCAGTTATGGACAGGGATATGAAAAACTGTTTTTT.

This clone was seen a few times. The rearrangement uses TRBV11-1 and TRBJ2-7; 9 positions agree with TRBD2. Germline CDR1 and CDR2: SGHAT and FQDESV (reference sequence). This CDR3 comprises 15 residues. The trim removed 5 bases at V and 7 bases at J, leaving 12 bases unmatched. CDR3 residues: CASSKRLAEQSEQYF. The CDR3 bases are TGTGCCAGCAGCAAAAGACTAGCGGAGCAATCAGAGCAGTACTTC.

CDR3 nucleotides: TGTGCCAGCAGCTTAGATCTGCCTAACAATGAGCAGTTCTTC. Its protein is CASSLDLPNNEQFF. This rearrangement joins TRBV11-2 to TRBJ2-1; D is ambiguous. V was clipped by 0 bases and J by 5 bases, with 8 bases between them. The CDR3 spans 14 residues. The V gene's germline CDR1 is SGHAT and CDR2 FQNNGV.

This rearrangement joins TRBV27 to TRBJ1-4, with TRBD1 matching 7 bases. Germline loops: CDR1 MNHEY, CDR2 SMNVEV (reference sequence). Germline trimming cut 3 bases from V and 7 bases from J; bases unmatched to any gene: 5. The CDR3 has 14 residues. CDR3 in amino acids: CASSLTGFSEKLFF. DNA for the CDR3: TGTGCCAGCAGTTTGACAGGGTTCTCTGAAAAACTGTTTTTT.

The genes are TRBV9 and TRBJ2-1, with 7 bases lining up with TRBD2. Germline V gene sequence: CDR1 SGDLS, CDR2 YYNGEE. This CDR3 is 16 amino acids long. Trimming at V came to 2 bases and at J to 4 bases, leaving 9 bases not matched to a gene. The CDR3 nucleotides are TGTGCCAGCAGCGTTATTGGCGGGAGTGTTTACAATGAGCAGTTCTTC. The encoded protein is CASSVIGGSVYNEQFF.

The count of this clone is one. CDR3 amino acids: CSARTEYGYTF. In DNA form, the CDR3 reads TGCAGTGCTAGAACGGAATATGGCTACACCTTC. The rearrangement links TRBV20-1 to TRBJ1-2, with no clear D. The CDR3 is 11 amino acids. The V and J ends lost 2 bases and 5 bases respectively, with 6 bases between them. Germline CDR1 and CDR2: DFQATT and SNEGSKA (reference sequence).

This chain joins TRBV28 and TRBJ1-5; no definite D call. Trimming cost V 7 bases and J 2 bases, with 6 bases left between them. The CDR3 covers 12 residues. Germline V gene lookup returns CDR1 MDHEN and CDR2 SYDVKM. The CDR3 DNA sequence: TGTGCCAGCAACAAGGGCAATCAGCCCCAGCATTTT. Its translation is CASNKGNQPQHF.

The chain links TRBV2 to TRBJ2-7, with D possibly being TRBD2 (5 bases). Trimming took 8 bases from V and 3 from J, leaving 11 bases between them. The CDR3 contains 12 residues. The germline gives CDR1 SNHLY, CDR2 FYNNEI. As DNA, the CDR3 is TGTGCCAGCGTTAGCGTTAACTACGAGCAGTACTTC. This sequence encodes CASVSVNYEQYF. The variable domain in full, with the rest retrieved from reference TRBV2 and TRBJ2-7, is EPEVTQTPSHQVTQMGQEVILRCVPISNHLYFYWYRQILGQKVEFLVSFYNNEISEKSEIFDDQFSVERPDGSNFTLKIRSTKLEDSAMYFCASVSVNYEQYFGPGTRLTVT.

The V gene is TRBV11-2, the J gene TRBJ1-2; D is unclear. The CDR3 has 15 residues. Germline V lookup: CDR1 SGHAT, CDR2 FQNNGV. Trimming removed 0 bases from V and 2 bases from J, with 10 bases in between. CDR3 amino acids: CASSLDYNKNYGYTF. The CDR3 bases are TGTGCCAGCAGCTTAGATTACAACAAGAACTATGGCTACACCTTC.

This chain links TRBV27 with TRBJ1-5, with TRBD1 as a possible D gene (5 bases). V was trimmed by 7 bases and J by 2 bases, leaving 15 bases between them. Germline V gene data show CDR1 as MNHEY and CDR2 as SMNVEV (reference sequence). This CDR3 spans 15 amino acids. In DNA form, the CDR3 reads TGTGCCAGCACCGCCCTCGGGGGAGGCAATCAGCCCCAGCATTTT. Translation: CASTALGGGNQPQHF.